The present T cell receptor (beta chain) was sequenced within a study of blood T cell repertoires in COVID-19. Study-level background: In each case, the material was cDNA or gDNA derived from T cells, B-cell-depleted T cells, or PBMCs.

The CDR3 spans 16 residues. V was cut by 1 base and J by 1 base, with 14 bases left in between. The V gene's germline CDR1 is SGHRS and CDR2 YFSETQ. Only in-frame clones appear in the TCRdb table, and some are missing; sequencing was by immunoSEQ multiplex PCR. The table includes over 200,000 clones, 88% detected once. J is TRBJ1-2 and V is TRBV5-1, with D possibly TRBD1 on 5 matching bases. Specimen: peripheral blood. The TCR was taken from a man aged 55 to 70 who had recovered from COVID-19. This chain's CDR3 is CASSLQGARGNYGYTF. DNA of the CDR3: TGCGCCAGCAGCTTGCAAGGGGCGAGAGGTAACTATGGCTACACCTTC. The variable domain in full, with the rest retrieved from reference TRBV5-1 and TRBJ1-2, is KAGVTQTPRYLIKTRGQQVTLSCSPISGHRSVSWYQQTPGQGLQFLFEYFSETQRNKGNFPGRFSGRQFSNSRSEMNVSTLELGDSALYLCASSLQGARGNYGYTFGSGTRLTVV.